The rows below give T cell receptor beta chains drawn from one sample of a study of CD8+ T cells in alopecia areata. The data were produced by immunoSEQ multiplex PCR, yet TCRdb's version contains in-frame clones alone and is incomplete. This sample has 130,000 to 150,000 clones, with about 87% found just once. The input for sequencing was CD8+ T cells sorted from blood, taken at week 0. The receptors stem from a human donor with alopecia areata. The CDR3 runs from the conserved cysteine through the conserved F or W. Each record gives: D gene, V gene, CDR3 length, clone size, J gene, CDR3 protein, CDR3 DNA. D genes are given only for firm matches. Clone size, where shown, is once, few, many, or a class for clones that have expanded.

TRBD1	TRBV7-6	15	.	TRBJ2-4	CASSSGTGTKNIQYF	TGTGCCAGCAGCTCAGGGACAGGGACCAAAAACATTCAGTACTTC
TRBD1	TRBV28	15	once	TRBJ2-7	CASSFRTGISYERYF	TGTGCCAGCAGTTTTCGGACAGGGATCTCCTACGAGCGGTACTTC
.	TRBV5-1	14	.	TRBJ2-3	CASSLGQGADTQYF	TGCGCCAGCAGCTTGGGGCAGGGCGCAGATACGCAGTATTTT
.	TRBV7-2	16	.	TRBJ2-3	CASSLAVALGTDTQYF	TGTGCCAGCAGCTTAGCGGTGGCCTTGGGCACAGATACGCAGTATTTT
.	TRBV7-9	12	.	TRBJ1-2	CASSGPQGGYTF	TGTGCCAGCAGCGGTCCCCAGGGTGGCTACACCTTC
TRBD1	TRBV29-1	12	.	TRBJ1-1	CSFGQGGTEAFF	TGCAGCTTTGGACAGGGAGGCACTGAAGCTTTCTTT
.	TRBV14	14	.	TRBJ2-7	CASSQATGLYEQYF	TGTGCCAGCAGCCAGGCCACAGGGTTGTACGAGCAGTACTTC
.	TRBV29-1	11	.	TRBJ1-5	CSVESDLSRHF	TGCAGCGTTGAAAGTGACCTCTCACGGCATTTT
.	TRBV30	12	.	TRBJ1-1	CAWSADTEEAFF	TGTGCCTGGAGCGCGGACACGGAGGAAGCTTTCTTT
TRBD1	TRBV5-1	15	.	TRBJ2-7	CASSADGTGLYEQYF	TGCGCCAGCAGCGCGGATGGGACAGGTCTCTACGAGCAGTACTTC
TRBD1	TRBV27	19	.	TRBJ2-6	CASRGFLGQENSGANVLTF	TGTGCCAGCAGGGGCTTTTTGGGACAGGAAAACTCTGGGGCCAACGTCCTGACTTTC
.	TRBV30	15	few	TRBJ2-7	CAWSVDGRVPYEQYF	TGTGCCTGGAGTGTTGATGGCAGGGTCCCCTACGAGCAGTACTTC
.	TRBV7-8	16	.	TRBJ2-1	CASSPLPAVSYNEQFF	TGTGCCAGCAGCCCGTTACCCGCGGTGAGTTACAATGAGCAGTTCTTC
.	TRBV7-3	13	once	TRBJ2-7	CASSSDTSYEQYF	TGTGCCAGCAGCTCGGACACATCCTACGAGCAGTACTTC
.	TRBV29-1	13	.	TRBJ2-7	CSGGPGLGYEQYF	TGCAGCGGCGGACCGGGACTTGGCTACGAGCAGTACTTC
.	TRBV7-9	14	few	TRBJ2-7	CASIPARPPYEQYF	TGTGCCAGCATCCCGGCCCGACCCCCTTACGAGCAGTACTTC
.	TRBV2	15	.	TRBJ2-2	CASNTDGPNTGELFF	TGTGCCAGCAATACAGACGGGCCGAACACCGGGGAGCTGTTTTTT
.	TRBV30	12	.	TRBJ1-5	CAMPGEGQPQHF	TGTGCGATGCCAGGGGAGGGTCAGCCCCAGCATTTT
TRBD1	TRBV4-1	16	.	TRBJ2-7	CASSQGLGQGAYEQYF	TGCGCCAGCAGCCAAGGTCTGGGACAGGGTGCCTACGAGCAGTACTTC
TRBD1	TRBV29-1	13	.	TRBJ2-1	CSVAWTGWNEQFF	TGCAGCGTGGCTTGGACAGGGTGGAATGAGCAGTTCTTC
TRBD2	TRBV6-5	15	few	TRBJ2-1	CASSSVAGEYNEQFF	TGTGCCAGCAGCTCCGTAGCGGGGGAGTACAATGAGCAGTTCTTC
.	TRBV5-5	14	.	TRBJ2-7	CASSLEGGAHEQYF	TGTGCCAGCAGCTTGGAGGGAGGCGCCCACGAGCAGTACTTC
.	TRBV5-4	13	.	TRBJ1-1	CASSLRDTAEAFF	TGTGCCAGCAGCCTCCGGGACACCGCTGAAGCTTTCTTT
TRBD1	TRBV10-3	17	once	TRBJ2-3	CAISESNWDSYTNTQYF	TGTGCCATCAGTGAGTCGAATTGGGACAGCTACACAAATACGCAGTATTTT
.	TRBV19	16	.	TRBJ2-3	CASSIDSGVTTDTQYF	TGTGCCAGTAGTATTGATTCGGGCGTAACCACAGATACGCAGTATTTT
TRBD2	TRBV4-1	16	.	TRBJ2-7	CASSQGSVTGGSEQYF	TGCGCCAGCAGCCAAGGATCGGTCACCGGCGGGAGCGAGCAGTACTTC
.	TRBV27	15	once	TRBJ1-2	CASSLVGDANYGYTF	TGTGCCAGCAGTTTAGTAGGGGACGCTAACTATGGCTACACCTTC
TRBD1	TRBV19	12	.	TRBJ2-1	CASGQGFGEQFF	TGTGCCAGTGGACAGGGTTTCGGTGAGCAGTTCTTC
.	TRBV4-2	17	.	TRBJ1-1	CASSPHERGGMNTEAFF	TGTGCCAGCAGCCCTCATGAGAGGGGCGGAATGAACACTGAAGCTTTCTTT
.	TRBV30	11	.	TRBJ1-1	CAWSHGTEAFF	TGTGCCTGGTCCCATGGGACTGAAGCTTTCTTT
.	TRBV18	17	.	TRBJ2-1	CASSPLSSRSSYNEQFF	TGTGCCAGCTCACCACTATCCAGCAGAAGCTCCTACAATGAGCAGTTCTTC
TRBD1	TRBV5-6	15	.	TRBJ2-4	CASRPQGGPRNIQYF	TGTGCCAGCAGACCACAGGGGGGTCCCAGAAACATTCAGTACTTC
.	TRBV23-1	15	.	TRBJ2-7	CASTKTVLSSYEQYF	TGCGCCAGCACTAAGACCGTACTGAGCTCCTACGAGCAGTACTTC
.	TRBV10-3	15	.	TRBJ2-7	CAISESRENSYEQYF	TGTGCCATCAGTGAGTCAAGGGAAAACTCCTACGAGCAGTACTTC
.	TRBV5-1	15	.	TRBJ1-3	CASSLGQSSGNTIYF	TGCGCCAGCAGCTTGGGACAGAGCTCTGGAAACACCATATATTTT
.	TRBV7-6	12	.	TRBJ2-1	CASSLAGGEQFF	TGTGCCAGCAGCTTAGCGGGGGGAGAGCAGTTCTTC
.	TRBV27	11	once	TRBJ2-1	CASSFRNEQFF	TGTGCCAGCAGTTTCAGGAATGAGCAGTTCTTC
TRBD2	TRBV7-6	15	once	TRBJ2-1	CASSLERGGYNEQFF	TGTGCCAGCAGCCTCGAGCGGGGGGGCTACAATGAGCAGTTCTTC
.	TRBV4-1	15	.	TRBJ2-1	CASSQRQGGYNEQFF	TGCGCCAGCAGCCAGAGACAGGGAGGGTACAATGAGCAGTTCTTC
TRBD2	TRBV5-4	15	.	TRBJ2-7	CASSLASGSSYEQYF	TGTGCCAGCAGCTTAGCTAGCGGGAGTTCCTACGAGCAGTACTTC
.	TRBV5-1	21	few	TRBJ1-1	CASSLVTSQGEVKKVYTEAFF	TGCGCCAGCAGCTTGGTTACGAGTCAGGGAGAAGTAAAGAAGGTTTACACTGAAGCTTTCTTT
.	TRBV7-9	13	.	TRBJ1-1	CASSLGDGWRAFF	TGTGCCAGCAGCTTAGGGGACGGTTGGCGGGCTTTCTTT
.	TRBV7-6	18	.	TRBJ2-3	CASSLSLEGRSSTDTQYF	TGTGCCAGCAGCTTATCCCTGGAAGGCAGGTCTAGCACAGATACGCAGTATTTT
TRBD1	TRBV29-1	16	.	TRBJ2-2	CSVAAMTGPNTGELFF	TGCAGCGTTGCTGCAATGACAGGGCCCAACACCGGGGAGCTGTTTTTT